This T cell receptor (beta chain) is drawn from a study of vaccination and CD4 T cells after COVID-19. Study-wide findings and caveats: A comparatively limited set of convalescent patients was examined, with no early post-infection timepoints. A nonsignificant rise from about 20 to 38 was seen in the median number of SARS-CoV-2-reactive clonotypes.

With regard to this clonotype: Its antigen is unidentified.

TCRdb itself ran the PCR reads through MiXCR, one entry per CDR3 protein. The repertoire has some 26,000 distinct CDR3 sequences, roughly 51% of them found once; the top ten carry 5.5%. The CDR3 runs 15 residues. Trimming removed 1 base from V and 3 bases from J, with 13 bases in between. Germline V gene sequence: CDR1 MGHRA, CDR2 YSYEKL. Time point defined: late sampling 161 to 241 days after vaccination in a few convalescent patients. V usage is TRBV4-1 and J usage is TRBJ2-7; tentatively, D is TRBD1 (6 bases). The TCR sequence derives from a human donor who had recovered from COVID-19. The sample consisted of CD4+ T cells from blood, taken about 7 months after SARS-CoV-2 vaccination. The CDR3 sequence is CASSQAHFRGYEQYF. In DNA, the CDR3 is TGCGCCAGCAGCCAAGCCCATTTCAGGGGCTACGAGCAGTACTTC.